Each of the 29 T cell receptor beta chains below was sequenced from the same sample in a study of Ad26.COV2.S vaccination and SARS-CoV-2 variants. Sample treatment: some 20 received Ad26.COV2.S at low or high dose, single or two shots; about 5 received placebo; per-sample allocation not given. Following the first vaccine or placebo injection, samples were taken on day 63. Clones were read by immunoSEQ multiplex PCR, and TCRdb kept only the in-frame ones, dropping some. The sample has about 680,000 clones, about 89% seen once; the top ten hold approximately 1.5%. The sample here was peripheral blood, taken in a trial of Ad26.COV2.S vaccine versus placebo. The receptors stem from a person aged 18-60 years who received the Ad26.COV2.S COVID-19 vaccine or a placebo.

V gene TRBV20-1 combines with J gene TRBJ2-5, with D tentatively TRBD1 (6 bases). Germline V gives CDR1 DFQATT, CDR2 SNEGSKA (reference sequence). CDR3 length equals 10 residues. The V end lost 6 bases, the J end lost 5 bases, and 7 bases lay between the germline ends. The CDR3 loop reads CSAQGETQYF. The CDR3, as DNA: TGCAGTGCGCAGGGGGAGACCCAGTACTTC.

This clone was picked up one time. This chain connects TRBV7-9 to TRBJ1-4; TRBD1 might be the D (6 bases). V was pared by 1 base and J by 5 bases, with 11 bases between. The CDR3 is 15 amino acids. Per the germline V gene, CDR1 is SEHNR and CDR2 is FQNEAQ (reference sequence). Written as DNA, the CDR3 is TGTGCCAGCAGCTTAGTAGAGGGGGAGAATGAAAAACTGTTTTTT. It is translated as CASSLVEGENEKLFF.

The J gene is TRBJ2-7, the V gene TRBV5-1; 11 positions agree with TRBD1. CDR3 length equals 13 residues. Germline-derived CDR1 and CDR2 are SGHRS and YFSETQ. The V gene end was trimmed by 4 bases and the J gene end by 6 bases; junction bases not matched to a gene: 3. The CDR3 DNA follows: TGCGCCAGCAGCCTGGACAGGGGGCCCGAGCAGTACTTC. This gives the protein CASSLDRGPEQYF.

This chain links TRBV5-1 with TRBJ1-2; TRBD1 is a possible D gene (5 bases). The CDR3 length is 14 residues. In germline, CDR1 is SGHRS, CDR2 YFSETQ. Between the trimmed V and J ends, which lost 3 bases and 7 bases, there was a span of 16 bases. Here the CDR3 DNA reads TGCGCCAGCAGCTCCTCGACAGCCACGGGTGGCTACACCTTC. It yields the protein CASSSSTATGGYTF.

The DNA of the CDR3 is TGTGCCAGTAGTCGGACAGGGTACGACGAGCAGTACTTC. This gives the protein CASSRTGYDEQYF. V usage is TRBV19 and J usage is TRBJ2-7; 8 bases align to TRBD1. V lost 5 bases to trimming and J lost 5 bases; unmatched junction nucleotides: 5. The CDR3 is 13 amino acids. CDR1 and CDR2 (germline): LNHDA, SQIVND (reference sequence).

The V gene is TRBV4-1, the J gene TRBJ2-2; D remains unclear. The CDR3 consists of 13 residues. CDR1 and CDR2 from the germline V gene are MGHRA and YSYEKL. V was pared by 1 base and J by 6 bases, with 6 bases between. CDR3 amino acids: CASSQVSSGELFF. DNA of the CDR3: TGCGCCAGCAGCCAAGTTAGCTCCGGGGAGCTGTTTTTT.

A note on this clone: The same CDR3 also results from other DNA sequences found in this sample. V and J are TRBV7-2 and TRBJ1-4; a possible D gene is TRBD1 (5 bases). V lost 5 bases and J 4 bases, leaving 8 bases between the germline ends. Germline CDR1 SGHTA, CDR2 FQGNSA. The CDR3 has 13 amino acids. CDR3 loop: CASSIDSNEKLFF. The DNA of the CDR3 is TGTGCCAGCAGCATTGACAGTAATGAAAAACTGTTTTTT.

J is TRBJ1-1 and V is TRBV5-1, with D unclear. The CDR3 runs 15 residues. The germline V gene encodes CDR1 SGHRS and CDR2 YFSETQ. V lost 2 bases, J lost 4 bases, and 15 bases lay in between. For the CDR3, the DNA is TGCGCCAGCAGCTTCGCCCCCGGGTTGAGCACTGAAGCTTTCTTT. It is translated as CASSFAPGLSTEAFF.

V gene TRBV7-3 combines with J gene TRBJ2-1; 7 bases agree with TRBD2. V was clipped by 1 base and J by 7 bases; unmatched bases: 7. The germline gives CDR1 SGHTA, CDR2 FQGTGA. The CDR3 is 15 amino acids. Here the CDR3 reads CASSLRGTTTNEQFF. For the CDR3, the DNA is TGTGCCAGCAGCTTAAGAGGGACTACCACAAATGAGCAGTTCTTC.

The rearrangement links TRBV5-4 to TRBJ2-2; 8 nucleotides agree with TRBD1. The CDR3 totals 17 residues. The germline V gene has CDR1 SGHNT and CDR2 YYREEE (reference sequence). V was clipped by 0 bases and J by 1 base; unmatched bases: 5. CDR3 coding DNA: TGTGCCAGCAGCTTGGGGAAAGGGACAGGGAACACCGGGGAGCTGTTTTTT. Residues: CASSLGKGTGNTGELFF. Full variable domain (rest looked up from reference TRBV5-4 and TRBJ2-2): ETGVTQSPTHLIKTRGQQVTLRCSSQSGHNTVSWYQQALGQGPQFIFQYYREEENGRGNFPPRFSGLQFPNYSSELNVNALELDDSALYLCASSLGKGTGNTGELFFGEGSRLTVL.

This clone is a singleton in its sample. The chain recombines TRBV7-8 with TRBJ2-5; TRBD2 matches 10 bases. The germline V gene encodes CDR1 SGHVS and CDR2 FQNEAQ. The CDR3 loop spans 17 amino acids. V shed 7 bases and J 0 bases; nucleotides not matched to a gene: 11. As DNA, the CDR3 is TGTGCCAGCACCTCAGACGTGGGACTAGCGAACCAAGAGACCCAGTACTTC. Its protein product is CASTSDVGLANQETQYF.

The CDR3 reads CASSAQGPFEKLFF. DNA of the CDR3: TGTGCCAGCAGTGCACAGGGCCCCTTTGAAAAACTGTTTTTT. The V gene is TRBV6-6, the J gene TRBJ1-4; TRBD1 is a possible D gene (6 bases). CDR1 is MNHNY, CDR2 SVGAGI, per germline (reference sequence). The CDR3 is 14 residues long. Trimming removed 5 bases at V and 7 bases at J, with 14 bases between.

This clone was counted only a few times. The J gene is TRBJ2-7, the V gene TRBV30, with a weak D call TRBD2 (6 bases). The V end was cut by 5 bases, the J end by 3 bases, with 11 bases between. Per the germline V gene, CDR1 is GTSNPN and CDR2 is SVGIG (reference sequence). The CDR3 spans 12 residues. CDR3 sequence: CAWQMGGYEQYF. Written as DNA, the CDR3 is TGTGCCTGGCAGATGGGGGGCTACGAGCAGTACTTC.

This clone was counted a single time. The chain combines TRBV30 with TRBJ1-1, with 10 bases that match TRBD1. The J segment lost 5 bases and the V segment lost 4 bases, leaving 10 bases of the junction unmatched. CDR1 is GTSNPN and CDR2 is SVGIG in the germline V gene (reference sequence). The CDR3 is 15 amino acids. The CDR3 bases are TGTGCCTGGAATGACAGGGGGCGAGGAAAAACTGAAGCTTTCTTT. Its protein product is CAWNDRGRGKTEAFF.

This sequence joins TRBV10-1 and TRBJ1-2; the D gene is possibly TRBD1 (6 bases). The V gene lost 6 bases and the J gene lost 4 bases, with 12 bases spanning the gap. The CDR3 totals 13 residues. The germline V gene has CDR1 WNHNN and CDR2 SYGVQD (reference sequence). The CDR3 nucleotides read TGCGCCAGCAGCATTGGACAGCCCTATGGCTACACCTTC. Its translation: CASSIGQPYGYTF.

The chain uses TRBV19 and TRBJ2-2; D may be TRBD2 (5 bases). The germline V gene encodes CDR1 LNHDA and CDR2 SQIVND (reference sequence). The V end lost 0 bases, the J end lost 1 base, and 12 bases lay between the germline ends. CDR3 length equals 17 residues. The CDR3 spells CASSIEFVEGNTGELFF. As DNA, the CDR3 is TGTGCCAGTAGTATAGAATTCGTTGAGGGGAACACCGGGGAGCTGTTTTTT.

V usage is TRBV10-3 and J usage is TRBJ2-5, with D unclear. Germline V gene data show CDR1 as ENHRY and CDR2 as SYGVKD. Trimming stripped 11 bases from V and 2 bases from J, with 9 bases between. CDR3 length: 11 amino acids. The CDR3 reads CASRLQETQYF. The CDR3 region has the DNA TGTGCCTCGCGGCTTCAAGAGACCCAGTACTTC.

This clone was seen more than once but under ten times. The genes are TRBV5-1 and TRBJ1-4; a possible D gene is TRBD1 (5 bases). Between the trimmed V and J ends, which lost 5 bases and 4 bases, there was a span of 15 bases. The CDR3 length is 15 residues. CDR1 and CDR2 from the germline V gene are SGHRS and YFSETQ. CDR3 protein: CASSPNGAYNEKLFF. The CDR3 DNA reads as TGCGCCAGCAGTCCTAACGGGGCCTATAATGAAAAACTGTTTTTT.

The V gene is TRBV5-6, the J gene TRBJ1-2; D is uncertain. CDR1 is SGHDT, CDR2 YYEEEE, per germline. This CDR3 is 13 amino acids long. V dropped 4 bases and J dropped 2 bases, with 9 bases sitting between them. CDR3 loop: CASSRTGNYGYTF. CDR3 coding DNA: TGTGCCAGCAGCCGGACGGGGAACTATGGCTACACCTTC.

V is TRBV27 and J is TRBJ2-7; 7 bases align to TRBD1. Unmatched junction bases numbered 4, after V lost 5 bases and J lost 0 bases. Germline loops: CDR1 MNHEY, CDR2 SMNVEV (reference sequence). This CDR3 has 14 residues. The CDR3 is CASSRTGDSYEQYF. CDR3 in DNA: TGTGCCAGCAGTCGGACAGGAGACTCCTACGAGCAGTACTTC.

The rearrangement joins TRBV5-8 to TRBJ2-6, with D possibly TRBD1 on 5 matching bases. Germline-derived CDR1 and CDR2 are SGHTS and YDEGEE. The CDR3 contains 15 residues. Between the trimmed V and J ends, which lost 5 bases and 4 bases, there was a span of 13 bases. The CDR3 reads CASRRKGSGANVLTF. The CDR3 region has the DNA TGTGCCAGCAGGCGGAAGGGGTCCGGGGCCAACGTCCTGACTTTC.

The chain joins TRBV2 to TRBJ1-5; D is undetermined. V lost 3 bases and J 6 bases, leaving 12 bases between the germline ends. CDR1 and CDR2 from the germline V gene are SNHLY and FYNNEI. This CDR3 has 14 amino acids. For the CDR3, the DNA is TGTGCCAGCAGTGATAGGGTGGCGGGTCAGCCCCAGCATTTT. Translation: CASSDRVAGQPQHF.

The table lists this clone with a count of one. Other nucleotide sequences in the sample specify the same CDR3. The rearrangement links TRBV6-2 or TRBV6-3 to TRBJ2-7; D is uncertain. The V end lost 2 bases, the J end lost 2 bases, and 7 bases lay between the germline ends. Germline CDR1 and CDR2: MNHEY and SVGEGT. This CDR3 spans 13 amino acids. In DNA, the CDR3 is TGTGCCAGCAGTTACGGCCAGACCTACGAGCAGTACTTC. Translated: CASSYGQTYEQYF.

In DNA form, the CDR3 reads TGCGCCAGCAGCTGGGACAGAGCCGGGGGGGAAAAACTGTTTTTT. Protein sequence: CASSWDRAGGEKLFF. V is TRBV5-1 and J is TRBJ1-4; the match to TRBD1 covers 7 bases. Per germline, CDR1 SGHRS and CDR2 YFSETQ. This CDR3 has 15 residues. V lost 3 bases and J lost 8; bases outside the gene matches: 10.

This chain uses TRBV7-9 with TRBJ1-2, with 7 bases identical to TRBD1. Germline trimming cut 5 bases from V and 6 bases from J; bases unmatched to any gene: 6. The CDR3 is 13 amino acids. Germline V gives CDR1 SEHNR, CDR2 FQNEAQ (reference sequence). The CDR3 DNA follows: TGTGCCAGCAGCCCCGGGACAGTAAATGGCTACACCTTC. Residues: CASSPGTVNGYTF.

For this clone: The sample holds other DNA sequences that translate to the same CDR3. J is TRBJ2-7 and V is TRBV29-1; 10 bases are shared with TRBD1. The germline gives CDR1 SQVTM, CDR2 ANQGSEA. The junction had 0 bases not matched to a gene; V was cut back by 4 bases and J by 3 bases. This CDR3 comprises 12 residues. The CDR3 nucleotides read TGCAGCGTTGGGGACAGGGGCTACGAGCAGTACTTC. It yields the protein CSVGDRGYEQYF.

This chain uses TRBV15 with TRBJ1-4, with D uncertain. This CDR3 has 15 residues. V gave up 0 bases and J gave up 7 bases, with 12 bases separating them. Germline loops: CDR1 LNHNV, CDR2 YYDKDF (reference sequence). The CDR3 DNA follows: TGTGCCACCAGCAGAGATCCCGGCTGGGGTGAAAAACTGTTTTTT. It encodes CATSRDPGWGEKLFF.

The CDR3 spells CASSLEADGTHGYTF. Written as DNA, the CDR3 is TGCGCCAGCAGCCTCGAAGCCGATGGGACACATGGCTACACCTTC. The rearrangement joins TRBV5-1 to TRBJ1-2, with D possibly matching TRBD1 (6 bases). Per germline, CDR1 SGHRS and CDR2 YFSETQ. The CDR3 extends over 15 amino acids. The V end lost 4 bases, the J end lost 6 bases, and 19 bases lay between the germline ends.

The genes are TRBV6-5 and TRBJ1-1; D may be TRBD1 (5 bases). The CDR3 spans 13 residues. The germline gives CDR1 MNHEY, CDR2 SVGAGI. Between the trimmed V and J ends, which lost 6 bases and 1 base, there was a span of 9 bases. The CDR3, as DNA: TGTGCCAGCAGGACGGGGGGGAACACTGAAGCTTTCTTT. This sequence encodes CASRTGGNTEAFF.